This T cell receptor (beta chain) was sequenced for a study of CD8+ T cells in alopecia areata (dated by TCRdb to the late 2010s). General notes on the study: Treated patients were enrolled in an open-label pilot trial of oral tofacitinib, 5 to 10 mg twice daily, for moderate-to-severe alopecia areata. Biopsies were taken from tofacitinib-treated patients at baseline and again at 4 and 24 weeks into treatment, and several of those patients also had a later scalp biopsy. To study T cell clonal expansion in alopecia areata, the researchers applied high-throughput TCRbeta sequencing to both the C3H/HeJ mouse model and human patients. On the human side, TCRbeta sequencing was run on scalp tissue and on sorted CD4+ and CD8+ peripheral blood T cells from healthy controls and from alopecia areata patients with either patchy or totalis/universalis disease. RNA came from the PAXgene miRNA kit for fixed scalp, the miRNeasy kit for PBMCs, and the RNeasy kit for mouse skin. TCRbeta CDR3 regions were amplified by immunoSEQ multiplex PCR using 35 Vbeta forward and 13 Jbeta reverse primers. Tofacitinib was administered for 6 to 18 months, and 6 months of follow-up off drug were then conducted to assess delayed response and recurrence. In treated patients, disease severity was measured using the SALT score, which gives the percentage of scalp surface area affected. Scalp clonality was compared among normal scalp (n=4), patchy alopecia areata scalp (n=8), and alopecia totalis/universalis scalp (n=8). The paper as a whole reports these results and caveats: Higher clonality and more expanded CD8+ clones were observed in lesional scalp than in normal scalp, particularly in alopecia totalis/universalis, a finding suggestive of antigenic drive. Unlike mouse skin, which is dominated by gammadelta T cells, normal human skin has resident alphabeta T cells that are also sequenced, and this complicates analysis of the scalp TCR repertoire. Shared TCR sequences between patients were less evident than in mice, which may be partly attributable to HLA diversity in the patient population. During tofacitinib treatment, many expanded lesional clones remained in scalp and blood, and this persistence may partly explain relapse after treatment is stopped. The treated cohort was small, with a single nonresponder, so links between baseline CD8+ expansion and response need larger studies. Tofacitinib significantly lowered scalp clonality and the number of expanded CD8+ clones among the top 100 scalp clones.

The library came from the immunoSEQ multiplex PCR assay. To provide template for TCR sequencing, every sample had RNA extracted and reverse transcribed into cDNA. First-strand cDNA was synthesized with SuperScript III using a 2:1 mix of oligo-dT and random hexamers. A synthetic immune receptor repertoire was used to measure amplification bias, and any remaining bias was corrected computationally. The source study handled its data this way. After raw reads were preprocessed to remove errors, the CDR3 was defined following IMGT conventions as running from the conserved cysteine to phenylalanine. Clonality was computed as 1 minus the Shannon entropy, with the entropy normalized by log2 of the number of productive unique TCRs. Whether each scalp clone was CD4 or CD8 was inferred by checking scalp TCRbeta sequences against the CD4 and CD8 repertoires from sorted blood. This is the immuneACCESS table as TCRdb keeps it, with only in-frame sequences that have V and J called. A part of the clones is gone; compared with another copy, unresolved V genes explain less than half, and the rest is unexplained. The V and J calls and clone size come from that table; D and trimming were worked out from the DNA. The sample yields around 100,000 clones; around three quarters were counted once. The top ten constitute roughly 17% of the sample.

Reading the label with the study, this specimen's treatment or condition is: oral pan-JAK inhibitor, 5-10 mg twice daily. Peripheral blood and lesional scalp punch biopsies were obtained from patients with alopecia areata. After PBMCs were isolated by density centrifugation and stained for CD3, CD4 and CD8, a FACSAria was used to sort CD4+ and CD8+ T cells. Points on this clone: It has no known antigen specificity. Within one base of it there is no much larger clone, and no base qualities were kept.

V is trimmed back by 5 bases and J by 6 bases, and the junction contains 9 bases that no gene match accounts for. There are 15 amino acids in the CDR3, from cysteine to phenylalanine inclusive. The retained sequence is limited to the CDR3, 45 bases, with the frame set at the first base. The germline V gene (reference sequence) supplies CDR1 SEHNR and CDR2 FQNEAQ. Recombination linked TRBV7-9 to TRBJ1-4; 7 nucleotides in the junction match TRBD1. The sequence came from a human donor with alopecia areata. The starting material was CD8+ T cells sorted from blood, obtained around week 44, from a patient treated with tofacitinib. The nucleotide sequence is given as TGTGCCAGCAGCCCCGACCAGGGGGTAGATGAAAAACTGTTTTTT. This gives the protein CASSPDQGVDEKLFF.